The present TCR beta chain was sequenced within a study of graft-versus-host responses after intestinal transplantation. Study as a whole: Isolated intestinal, liver-intestinal, or multivisceral transplants were what recipients had. Each patient got anti-thymocyte globulin induction, then tacrolimus and steroids for about 3 years.

Study-wide points: Analysis identified GvH clones in recipient marrow, with some appearing first in ileum or blood.

Repertoires were generated with immunoSEQ multiplex PCR, while TCRdb's copy carries only in-frame clones and drops some. The table lists tens of thousands of clones, around 92% of them singletons. Note on this clone: The antigen is not known.

The germline CDR1 and CDR2 sequences are LNHDA and SQIVND (reference sequence). This CDR3 has 15 amino acids. Trimming stripped 3 bases from V and 1 base from J, with 11 bases between. The sequences come from unstimulated CD4+ T cells sorted from spleen or lymph node cells, collected before transplant. The chain combines TRBV19 with TRBJ2-3; tentatively, D is TRBD2 (5 bases). The source is a human donor who was the organ donor for an intestinal transplant. CDR3 nucleotides: TGTGCCAGTAGTATCAGCGGCGGCGGCACAGATACGCAGTATTTT. It encodes CASSISGGGTDTQYF.